These 32 T cell receptor beta chains share one sample of origin, sequenced in a study of a mutant IDH1 vaccine in newly diagnosed glioma (dated by TCRdb to the early 2020s). The sample's time point label, decoded: baseline, week 1 (first vaccination visit). The treatment or condition label on this specimen signifies: pre-vaccination baseline after standard-of-care therapy. The library was made by the immunoSEQ multiplex PCR assay. Sourced from immuneACCESS, this table was stored by TCRdb with only in-frame sequences that have V and J called. A share of the clones is absent; for the studies checked, an unresolved V gene accounts for under half, and the remainder has no known explanation. Recorded for this sample are 20,000 to 25,000 clones; roughly 84% of them occurred a single time. The biggest ten clones account for 5.4% of the sample. The sequencing used PBMCs, collected from a glioma patient treated with radiotherapy, temozolomide or both. The receptor set was obtained from a man aged 35 to 55 with glioma.

This rearrangement joins TRBV4-3 to TRBJ2-1; 10 positions agree with TRBD2. The CDR3 extends over 15 amino acids. Germline lookup yields CDR1 LGHNA and CDR2 YSLEER. After removal of 2 bases from V and 6 bases from J, the junction contained 4 bases not matched to a gene. CDR3 amino acids: CASSQSSGSLNEQFF. The CDR3 DNA reads TGCGCCAGCAGCCAATCTAGCGGGAGTCTCAATGAGCAGTTCTTC.

The chain combines TRBV19 with TRBJ2-7, with 8 nucleotides matching TRBD1. In germline, CDR1 is LNHDA, CDR2 SQIVND (reference sequence). This CDR3 region has 14 residues. V dropped 7 bases and J dropped 2; count of bases not matched to a gene: 7. CDR3 in amino acids: CASTSRDRPYEQYF. In DNA, the CDR3 is TGTGCCAGTACTTCTCGGGACAGGCCCTACGAGCAGTACTTC.

The chain is built from TRBV6-5 and TRBJ2-2; a possible D gene is TRBD2 (5 bases). Trimming took off 6 bases at V and 6 bases at J, with 14 bases between the two ends. The CDR3 runs 14 residues. Germline V gene data show CDR1 as MNHEY and CDR2 as SVGAGI. DNA for the CDR3: TGTGCCAGCAGCGTATCGGGGAATCCCGGGGAGCTGTTTTTT. It is translated as CASSVSGNPGELFF.

This clone was recorded once. The gene calls are TRBV6-5 and TRBJ2-7, with 7 positions matching TRBD2. Germline assignment: CDR1 MNHEY and CDR2 SVGAGI. Trimming at V came to 0 bases and at J to 1 base, leaving 3 bases not matched to a gene. This CDR3 contains 15 residues. The CDR3: CASSYSGGGSYEQYF. Here the CDR3 DNA reads TGTGCCAGCAGTTACTCGGGCGGGGGATCCTACGAGCAGTACTTC.

V is TRBV9 and J is TRBJ2-5, with TRBD1 matching over 11 bases. The CDR3 is 18 residues long. Per the germline V gene, CDR1 is SGDLS and CDR2 is YYNGEE. J was trimmed by 4 bases and V by 2 bases; bases with no gene match: 13. The DNA of the CDR3 is TGTGCCAGCAGCGTTCGACCCTTTGCCGGGACAGGGGGAGAGACCCAGTACTTC. Translating gives CASSVRPFAGTGGETQYF.

V gene TRBV7-3 combines with J gene TRBJ2-7; D remains unclear. Trimming removed 1 base at V and 0 bases at J, with 13 bases between. The CDR3 totals 16 residues. Per germline, CDR1 SGHTA and CDR2 FQGTGA. The DNA of the CDR3 is TGTGCCAGCAGCTTAAGCCCCAGCAAATCCTCCTACGAGCAGTACTTC. It specifies CASSLSPSKSSYEQYF.

The gene calls are TRBV5-4 and TRBJ1-2, with TRBD1 matching 11 bases. CDR1 and CDR2 (germline): SGHNT, YYREEE (reference sequence). The CDR3 spans 15 residues. The V gene end was trimmed by 5 bases and the J gene end by 6 bases; junction bases not matched to a gene: 9. In DNA form, the CDR3 reads TGTGCCAGCAGTAGAGGGGACAGGGGGTTCGATGGCTACACCTTC. Protein sequence: CASSRGDRGFDGYTF.

The rearrangement links TRBV10-3 to TRBJ2-3; TRBD1 aligns across 9 bases. The CDR3 runs 13 residues. Germline V gives CDR1 ENHRY, CDR2 SYGVKD. V was clipped by 8 bases and J by 4 bases; unmatched bases: 4. CDR3 amino acids: CAILGQGSDTQYF. The CDR3, as DNA: TGTGCCATCCTGGGACAGGGTTCAGATACGCAGTATTTT.

CDR3 amino acids: CASSLSSRTNYGYTF. The CDR3 DNA is TGTGCCAGCAGCTTATCCTCCCGAACTAACTATGGCTACACCTTC. The V gene is TRBV7-2, the J gene TRBJ1-2; D uncertain. The CDR3 consists of 15 residues. V was pared by 2 bases and J by 0 bases, with 10 bases between. The germline CDR1 and CDR2 sequences are SGHTA and FQGNSA.

This clone was counted only a few times. The rearrangement joins TRBV6-5 to TRBJ1-1; TRBD1 matches 8 bases. J was trimmed by 4 bases and V by 11 bases; bases with no gene match: 9. CDR1 and CDR2 (germline): MNHEY, SVGAGI. The CDR3 spans 13 residues. The CDR3 nucleotides read TGTGCCGCAACTAGGACAGGGAGCACTGAAGCTTTCTTT. Residues: CAATRTGSTEAFF.

This rearrangement joins TRBV14 to TRBJ1-1; D perhaps matches TRBD1 (5 bases). V lost 3 bases and J 4 bases, leaving 24 bases between the germline ends. The CDR3 spans 18 residues. The germline V gene encodes CDR1 SGHDN and CDR2 FVKESK. The CDR3 DNA sequence: TGTGCCAGCAGCCAGCTGAGCCGGGGCAGCCCTCGTAGCACTGAAGCTTTCTTT. It specifies CASSQLSRGSPRSTEAFF.

V and J are TRBV7-2 and TRBJ2-7, with no clear D. The CDR3 has 15 residues. The germline gives CDR1 SGHTA, CDR2 FQGNSA. Trimming pared 5 bases from V and 3 bases from J, leaving 17 bases between. In DNA, the CDR3 is TGTGCCAGCAGCCCAAGGACCAGAGTAGACTACGAGCAGTACTTC. This sequence encodes CASSPRTRVDYEQYF.

In its sample, this clone was seen once. This chain links TRBV10-2 with TRBJ2-7; 8 positions match TRBD1. V gave up 7 bases and J gave up 6 bases; unmatched junction bases: 29. The CDR3 length is 20 residues. Germline-derived CDR1 and CDR2 are WSHSY and SAAADI. CDR3 loop: CASIEYPPPIRDRWWFEQYV. In DNA form, the CDR3 reads TGCGCCAGCATTGAATATCCCCCTCCGATCCGGGACAGGTGGTGGTTCGAGCAGTACGTC.

The chain carries TRBV28 and TRBJ2-7; 9 bases fit TRBD2. CDR3 length: 16 amino acids. Germline V lookup: CDR1 MDHEN, CDR2 SYDVKM. J was trimmed by 3 bases and V by 1 base; bases with no gene match: 7. The CDR3, as DNA: TGTGCCAGCAGTTTATCCCTGGGCGGGAGGGTCTACGAGCAGTACTTC. It is translated as CASSLSLGGRVYEQYF.

V gene TRBV18 combines with J gene TRBJ2-5, with TRBD2 matching over 13 bases. V trimming: 3 bases; J trimming: 4 bases; junction bases outside the gene matches: 8. CDR1 is KGHSH, CDR2 LQKENI, per germline. CDR3 size: 17 residues. CDR3 nucleotides: TGTGCCAGCTCACCGTTTCTACTAGCGGGAGGGCCAGAGACCCAGTACTTC. Its translation: CASSPFLLAGGPETQYF. Drawing the rest from reference TRBV18 and TRBJ2-5, the complete variable domain is NAGVMQNPRHLVRRRGQEARLRCSPMKGHSHVYWYRQLPEEGLKFMVYLQKENIIDESGMPKERFSAEFPKEGPSILRIQQVVRGDSAAYFCASSPFLLAGGPETQYFGPGTRLLVL.

The gene calls are TRBV29-1 and TRBJ2-5; 9 bases are a match to TRBD2. The J call is in doubt because the DNA end fits TRBJ2-7 better. Looked up from germline, CDR1 is SQVTM and CDR2 is ANQGSEA. CDR3 length equals 12 residues. The CDR3 loop is CSALAGSYEQYF. The CDR3 DNA reads as TGCAGCGCGCTAGCGGGATCCTACGAGCAGTACTTC.

The chain joins TRBV10-3 to TRBJ1-5, with 7 bases matching TRBD1. Germline loops: CDR1 ENHRY, CDR2 SYGVKD. The V and J ends lost 5 bases and 7 bases, in that order; junction bases with no gene match: 8. This CDR3 region has 14 residues. The CDR3 coding sequence is TGTGCCATCAGTAGTACAGGGGCGGAACAGCCCCAGCATTTT. Translation: CAISSTGAEQPQHF.

J is TRBJ1-4 and V is TRBV6-6; D is ambiguous. Trimming removed 0 bases from V and 0 bases from J, with 8 bases in between. CDR3 length: 16 amino acids. Germline CDR1 reads MNHNY; CDR2 reads SVGAGI (reference sequence). CDR3 sequence reads: CASSYSGSSTNEKLFF. The CDR3 bases are TGTGCCAGCAGTTACTCAGGGAGCTCAACTAATGAAAAACTGTTTTTT.

This chain links TRBV4-1 with TRBJ2-1; D is possibly TRBD1 (5 bases). The CDR3 is 16 residues long. The V and J ends lost 1 base and 8 bases respectively, with 18 bases between them. Germline V gene data show CDR1 as MGHRA and CDR2 as YSYEKL. CDR3 nucleotides: TGCGCCAGCAGCCAAGGCAGGGCTAGAAAAGGTGATGAGCAGTTCTTC. This codes for CASSQGRARKGDEQFF.

This chain connects TRBV7-9 to TRBJ1-1; D remains ambiguous. The CDR3 totals 13 residues. Germline V gene data show CDR1 as SEHNR and CDR2 as FQNEAQ (reference sequence). The V end lost 5 bases, the J end lost 0 bases, and 7 bases lay between the germline ends. CDR3 residues: CASSASLNTEAFF. Written as DNA, the CDR3 is TGTGCCAGCAGCGCGAGTTTGAACACTGAAGCTTTCTTT.

The V gene is TRBV7-9, the J gene TRBJ2-5; 9 bases agree with TRBD1. The CDR3 spans 16 residues. Germline CDR1 is SEHNR and CDR2 is FQNEAQ (reference sequence). The J segment lost 4 bases and the V segment lost 4 bases, leaving 10 bases of the junction unmatched. CDR3 sequence: CASSSTTGGSRETQYF. As DNA, the CDR3 is TGTGCCAGCAGCTCAACGACAGGGGGAAGTCGAGAGACCCAGTACTTC.

The chain employs TRBV29-1 and TRBJ1-2; the D gene is possibly TRBD1 (6 bases). The CDR3 is 16 amino acids. Trimming cost V 1 base and J 8 bases, with 23 bases left between them. Germline CDR1 reads SQVTM; CDR2 reads ANQGSEA. The CDR3 DNA follows: TGCAGCGTTGAAGTTCTCTCTTCCCCGGACAGAGGAGGCTACACCTTC. Encoded protein: CSVEVLSSPDRGGYTF.

The chain has TRBV30 and TRBJ1-1; 11 bases agree with TRBD1. The CDR3 totals 14 residues. CDR1 GTSNPN and CDR2 SVGIG come from the germline V gene (reference sequence). The ends lost 5 bases at V and 6 bases at J; junction bases unmatched: 8. The CDR3, as DNA: TGTGCCTGGGGGACAGGGGGATCTTACGCTGAAGCTTTCTTT. Residues: CAWGTGGSYAEAFF.

V and J are TRBV20-1 and TRBJ2-4, with D possibly matching TRBD1 (7 bases). CDR3 size: 10 residues. The germline gives CDR1 DFQATT, CDR2 SNEGSKA (reference sequence). Deletions cut 5 bases from V and 13 bases from J, with 12 bases between. CDR3 nucleotides: TGCAGTGCTGGAGGGGGACAGCAGTACTTC. Translation: CSAGGGQQYF.

CDR3 region: CASSRVSYEQYF. The CDR3 nucleotides are TGTGCCAGCAGTAGGGTCTCCTACGAGCAGTACTTC. The J gene is TRBJ2-7, the V gene TRBV27; no reliable D call. The germline gives CDR1 MNHEY, CDR2 SMNVEV (reference sequence). The CDR3 is made up of 12 amino acids. Trimming cost V 5 bases and J 0 bases, with 5 bases left between them.

The chain is built from TRBV7-2 and TRBJ2-7; 7 bases are a match to TRBD1. CDR1 and CDR2 from the germline V gene are SGHTA and FQGNSA. The CDR3 extends over 15 amino acids. Trimming cost V 5 bases and J 6 bases; bases outside gene matches: 13. The CDR3 loop is CASSPRGLNGGEQYF. The CDR3 coding sequence is TGTGCCAGCAGCCCGAGGGGGCTGAATGGGGGCGAGCAGTACTTC.

Remarks on this clone: At one boundary the junction diverges from the germline segment, which might be a read error. This chain links TRBV14 with TRBJ2-7; tentatively, D is TRBD2 (5 bases). Germline CDR1 and CDR2: SGHDN and FVKESK. The CDR3 length is 13 residues. This chain's CDR3 is CASSQGLNLGRFF. For the CDR3, the DNA is TGTGCCAGCAGCCAAGGACTAAACTTAGGCCGGTTCTTC.

By share, this clone counts as medium-sized. The chain links TRBV27 to TRBJ2-1; 7 bases fit TRBD2. The V gene's germline CDR1 is MNHEY and CDR2 SMNVEV (reference sequence). The CDR3 contains 15 residues. Trimming cost V 3 bases and J 4 bases; bases outside gene matches: 6. The CDR3 protein is CASSFILAHYNEQFF. CDR3 nucleotide sequence: TGTGCCAGCAGTTTCATACTAGCGCATTACAATGAGCAGTTCTTC.

The chain joins TRBV19 to TRBJ1-2, with unresolved D. This CDR3 is 14 amino acids long. Trimming took off 2 bases at V and 4 bases at J, with 11 bases between the two ends. CDR1 is LNHDA and CDR2 is SQIVND in the germline V gene (reference sequence). CDR3 residues: CASSISAGGYGYTF. The DNA of the CDR3 is TGTGCCAGTAGTATATCTGCAGGAGGCTATGGCTACACCTTC.

The V gene is TRBV6-1, the J gene TRBJ2-7, with a tentative D call TRBD1 (6 bases). Trimming took off 1 base at V and 3 bases at J, with 13 bases between the two ends. Per germline, CDR1 MNHNS and CDR2 SASEGT. The CDR3 has 15 amino acids. The CDR3 loop is CASSEVGGRNYEQYF. CDR3 nucleotides: TGTGCCAGCAGTGAAGTTGGGGGCAGAAACTACGAGCAGTACTTC.

The chain is built from TRBV4-1 and TRBJ1-4, with 7 bases fitting TRBD1. The CDR3 loop spans 16 amino acids. V lost 3 bases and J lost 7; bases outside the gene matches: 11. Germline-derived CDR1 and CDR2 are MGHRA and YSYEKL. The CDR3 here is CASSHLKGAGLEKLFF. The DNA of the CDR3 is TGCGCCAGCAGCCACCTGAAGGGGGCCGGACTTGAAAAACTGTTTTTT.

V and J are TRBV29-1 and TRBJ2-3; the D gene is possibly TRBD2 (6 bases). The CDR3 covers 14 residues. Trimming took 3 bases from V and 4 from J, leaving 14 bases between them. Per the germline V gene, CDR1 is SQVTM and CDR2 is ANQGSEA. CDR3 bases: TGCAGCGTTGAGTGGCGGGGAGCTTCAGATACGCAGTATTTT. This codes for CSVEWRGASDTQYF.